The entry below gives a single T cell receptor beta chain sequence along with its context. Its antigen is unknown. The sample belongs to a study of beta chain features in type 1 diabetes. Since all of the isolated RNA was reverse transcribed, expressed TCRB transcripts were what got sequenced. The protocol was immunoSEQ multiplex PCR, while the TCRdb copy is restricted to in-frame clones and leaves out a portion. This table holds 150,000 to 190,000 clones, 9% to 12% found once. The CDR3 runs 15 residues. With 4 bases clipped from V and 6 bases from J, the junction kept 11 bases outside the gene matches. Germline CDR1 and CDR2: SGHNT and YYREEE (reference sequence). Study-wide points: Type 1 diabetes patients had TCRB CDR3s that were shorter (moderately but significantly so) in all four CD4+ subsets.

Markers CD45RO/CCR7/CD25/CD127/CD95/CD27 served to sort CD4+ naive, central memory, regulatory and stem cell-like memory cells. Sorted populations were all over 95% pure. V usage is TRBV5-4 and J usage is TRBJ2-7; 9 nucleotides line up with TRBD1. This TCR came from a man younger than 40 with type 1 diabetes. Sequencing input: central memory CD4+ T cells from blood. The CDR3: CASSQGRQGVSEQYF. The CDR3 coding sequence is TGTGCCAGCAGCCAAGGGCGACAGGGGGTCTCCGAGCAGTACTTC.